This TCR beta chain was sequenced in a study of T cell changes during pregnancy in multiple sclerosis. The CDR3 has 16 amino acids. V was clipped by 6 bases and J by 8 bases; unmatched bases: 10. Germline loops: CDR1 MDHEN, CDR2 SYDVKM. The method was immunoSEQ multiplex PCR; TCRdb's version includes in-frame clones alone and lacks a portion of them. Of 40,000 to 50,000 clones in the sample, around nine tenths are singletons; the top ten hold around 0.64%. This TCR was sampled from a female donor with multiple sclerosis, enrolled in a pregnancy study. The input for sequencing was CD4+ T cells from peripheral blood mononuclear cells, taken before pregnancy. The chain is built from TRBV28 and TRBJ2-2; TRBD1 aligns across 12 bases. CDR3 coding DNA: TGTGCCAGCAGCCTTCCGGGACAGGGGGCCTTTGGGGAGCTGTTTTTT. It specifies CASSLPGQGAFGELFF.